The 6 T cell receptor beta chains below were found in one sample sequenced in a study of cytomegalovirus exposure and HLA in healthy donors. It was with 60 Vbeta and 13 Jbeta primers that the PCR ran. Here immunoSEQ multiplex PCR was the method, and the copy in TCRdb shows in-frame clones only, minus some. The repertoire holds some 98,000 clones, with around four fifths as singletons. The sequenced sample consisted of PBMCs. These receptors were obtained from a female donor in good health and CMV-seropositive.

In this sample, this clone turned up a few times. The CDR3 coding sequence is TGCGCCAGCAGCTTGGCCCCAGGGTCCTACGAGCAGTACTTC. This sequence encodes CASSLAPGSYEQYF. The chain recombines TRBV5-1 with TRBJ2-7; weak D call: TRBD1 (5 bases). This CDR3 spans 14 amino acids. The germline V gene encodes CDR1 SGHRS and CDR2 YFSETQ. V lost 0 bases to trimming and J lost 1 base, with 8 bases between them.

This clone was seen a handful of times. This sequence joins TRBV6-1 and TRBJ2-6, with a tentative D call TRBD2 (5 bases). This CDR3 comprises 13 residues. V was pared by 10 bases and J by 0 bases, with 7 bases between. Germline CDR1 reads MNHNS; CDR2 reads SASEGT. The chain's CDR3 is CANGDSGANVLTF. DNA for the CDR3: TGTGCCAACGGGGACTCTGGGGCCAACGTCCTGACTTTC.

The chain links TRBV28 to TRBJ2-5; no firm D call. The CDR3 has 14 amino acids. Deletions cut 7 bases from V and 4 bases from J, with 16 bases between. Per germline, CDR1 MDHEN and CDR2 SYDVKM. This CDR3 reads CASIGLRSPETQYF. CDR3 nucleotides: TGTGCCAGCATCGGGTTGCGGTCCCCAGAGACCCAGTACTTC.

J is TRBJ2-1 and V is TRBV25-1; 8 bases agree with TRBD1. CDR1 is MGHDK and CDR2 is SYGVNS in the germline V gene. The CDR3 length is 16 residues. After removal of 1 base from V and 2 bases from J, the junction contained 4 bases not matched to a gene. The CDR3 spells CASSEFGGQAYNEQFF. The CDR3 DNA sequence: TGTGCCAGCAGTGAATTTGGGGGACAGGCCTACAATGAGCAGTTCTTC.

This clone turned up a few times. The V gene is TRBV6-1, the J gene TRBJ1-1; the match to TRBD1 covers 7 bases. The CDR3 has 15 residues. Germline lookup yields CDR1 MNHNS and CDR2 SASEGT. The junction had 6 bases not matched to a gene; V was cut back by 1 base and J by 4 bases. The chain's CDR3 is CASSEVGGLGTEAFF. CDR3 nucleotides: TGTGCCAGCAGTGAAGTAGGGGGCTTGGGCACTGAAGCTTTCTTT.

This rearrangement joins TRBV10-3 to TRBJ2-2; TRBD2 agrees at 10 bases. In germline, CDR1 is ENHRY, CDR2 SYGVKD. The CDR3 is 16 residues long. After removal of 6 bases from V and 2 bases from J, the junction contained 6 bases not matched to a gene. The CDR3 here is CAISLSGGSNTGELFF. The CDR3, as DNA: TGTGCCATCAGCCTTAGCGGGGGGTCAAACACCGGGGAGCTGTTTTTT.